This passage covers 27 T cell receptor beta chains from one sample sequenced in a study of T cell clones after liver transplantation. The data were produced by immunoSEQ multiplex PCR, yet TCRdb's version contains in-frame clones alone and is incomplete. The sample consists of tens of thousands of clones, roughly 70% of them appearing once. Source: CD4+ T cells from blood, taken at the 22-month timepoint. The receptors originated from a human patient who received a liver transplant. Some T cells may be transferred from the graft donor.

The chain combines TRBV6-1 with TRBJ1-1, with 7 bases matching TRBD1. Germline values: CDR1 MNHNS, CDR2 SASEGT. The junction had 15 bases not matched to a gene; V was cut back by 4 bases and J by 7 bases. The CDR3 covers 16 residues. The CDR3 loop reads CASSADRRLRLLEAFF. The CDR3 bases are TGTGCCAGCAGTGCGGACAGGCGGCTACGTCTTCTTGAAGCTTTCTTT.

V and J are TRBV29-1 and TRBJ1-2; 7 bases line up with TRBD1. Germline loops: CDR1 SQVTM, CDR2 ANQGSEA. This CDR3 is built from 16 residues. V was clipped by 4 bases and J by 7 bases; unmatched bases: 18. Here the CDR3 reads CSVGKHGTEVLSGYTF. The CDR3 nucleotides are TGCAGCGTTGGGAAGCACGGGACAGAGGTGTTGAGTGGCTACACCTTC.

This sequence joins TRBV7-8 and TRBJ2-5, with 11 bases lining up with TRBD1. V was clipped by 3 bases and J by 5 bases; unmatched bases: 11. Germline loops: CDR1 SGHVS, CDR2 FQNEAQ. This CDR3 region has 17 residues. In nucleotides, the CDR3 is TGTGCCAGCAGCTTCAGGCCGGGACAGGGGGTCGGGGAGACCCAGTACTTC. This gives the protein CASSFRPGQGVGETQYF.

The chain uses TRBV20-1 and TRBJ1-4; possibly TRBD1 for D (5 bases). The CDR3 is 11 residues long. Per the germline V gene, CDR1 is DFQATT and CDR2 is SNEGSKA (reference sequence). V shed 6 bases and J shed 7 bases, with 9 bases lying between them. CDR3: CSAGEGEKLFF. CDR3 nucleotides: TGCAGTGCGGGGGAAGGTGAAAAACTGTTTTTT.

The chain uses TRBV10-3 and TRBJ2-3; D uncertain. CDR1 is ENHRY and CDR2 is SYGVKD in the germline V gene. Trimming took 8 bases from V and 5 from J, leaving 11 bases between them. There are 12 residues in the CDR3. CDR3 DNA sequence: TGTGCCATCCAGGACGAAAAAGATACGCAGTATTTT. This encodes CAIQDEKDTQYF.

The chain combines TRBV9 with TRBJ2-3; possible D gene TRBD2, 5 bases. V lost 2 bases to trimming and J lost 4 bases, with 11 bases between them. The CDR3 sequence is 14 residues long. Germline V lookup: CDR1 SGDLS, CDR2 YYNGEE. CDR3 sequence: CASSVQTRSDTQYF. The CDR3 bases are TGTGCCAGCAGCGTGCAAACTAGGTCAGATACGCAGTATTTT.

The genes are TRBV12-2 and TRBJ1-3. TRBV12-2 is shown as a pseudogene. The CDR3 has 17 amino acids. For the CDR3, the DNA is TGTGCAAGTCGCTTAGGGGTTGGGGTTCTCTCTGGAAACACCATATATTTT. Residues: CASRLGVGVLSGNTIYF.

This chain connects TRBV30 to TRBJ1-4, with 7 bases fitting TRBD1. CDR1 is GTSNPN and CDR2 is SVGIG in the germline V gene (reference sequence). J gave up 8 bases and V 2 bases, and 5 bases lay outside the gene matches. This CDR3 contains 13 residues. In nucleotides, the CDR3 is TGTGCCTGGAGTCAGACAGGGTTAGAAAAACTGTTTTTT. It codes for CAWSQTGLEKLFF.

The V call is TRBV19, the J call TRBJ2-3; 14 bases match TRBD2. The CDR3 loop spans 20 amino acids. Germline V gene data show CDR1 as LNHDA and CDR2 as SQIVND (reference sequence). The V segment lost 5 bases and the J segment 1 base; nucleotides outside the gene matches: 14. CDR3 sequence: CASSLLTSGGANYRTDTQYF. The CDR3 DNA sequence: TGTGCCAGTAGTCTATTGACTAGCGGGGGGGCCAATTACCGCACAGATACGCAGTATTTT.

The chain joins TRBV28 to TRBJ2-3; D tentatively reads TRBD1 or TRBD2 (5 bases each). This CDR3 contains 12 residues. Per germline, CDR1 MDHEN and CDR2 SYDVKM. The germline V and J ends were trimmed by 6 bases and 9 bases, with 13 bases remaining between them. The CDR3 DNA reads as TGTGCCAGCAGACTAGGACAAGAGACGCAGTATTTT. Its translation is CASRLGQETQYF.

A few counts support this clone. The rearrangement links TRBV28 to TRBJ1-2, with 8 bases that match TRBD1. CDR1 MDHEN and CDR2 SYDVKM come from the germline V gene. V dropped 5 bases and J dropped 2; count of bases not matched to a gene: 4. CDR3 size: 14 residues. The CDR3 region has the DNA TGTGCCAGCAGTATCTGGACAGGGAACTATGGCTACACCTTC. It codes for CASSIWTGNYGYTF.

V is TRBV2 and J is TRBJ2-2; TRBD1 matches 7 bases. Germline loops: CDR1 SNHLY, CDR2 FYNNEI. V dropped 7 bases and J dropped 9; count of bases not matched to a gene: 5. CDR3 size: 12 residues. CDR3 coding DNA: TGTGCCAGCACAGGGGGATACCGGGAGCTGTTTTTT. This sequence encodes CASTGGYRELFF.

J is TRBJ1-1 and V is TRBV30, with TRBD1 identical over 7 bases. With 7 bases clipped from V and 7 bases from J, the junction kept 9 bases outside the gene matches. Germline V gene data show CDR1 as GTSNPN and CDR2 as SVGIG (reference sequence). The CDR3 contains 12 residues. The chain's CDR3 is CALRQGWGEAFF. CDR3 bases: TGTGCCTTACGACAGGGATGGGGTGAAGCTTTCTTT.

This sequence joins TRBV5-4 and TRBJ2-3, with 14 bases fitting TRBD2. Germline CDR1 is SGHNT and CDR2 is YYREEE (reference sequence). The J segment lost 4 bases and the V segment lost 4 bases, leaving 5 bases of the junction unmatched. The CDR3 runs 16 residues. The CDR3 nucleotides read TGTGCCAGCAGCCGGGGACTAGCGGGGGTGGCAGATACGCAGTATTTT. Translating it yields CASSRGLAGVADTQYF.

The chain recombines TRBV29-1 with TRBJ2-3; D might be TRBD1 or TRBD2, each matching 5 bases. Trimming cost V 6 bases and J 1 base, with 11 bases left between them. CDR1 and CDR2 from the germline V gene are SQVTM and ANQGSEA. The CDR3 extends over 13 amino acids. This CDR3 is CSVELGGTDTQYF. As DNA, the CDR3 is TGCAGCGTAGAACTGGGGGGCACAGATACGCAGTATTTT.

The chain joins TRBV28 to TRBJ1-5, with D possibly matching TRBD1 (5 bases). Germline V gene lookup returns CDR1 MDHEN and CDR2 SYDVKM. Trimming pared 6 bases from V and 4 bases from J, leaving 7 bases between. This CDR3 comprises 12 residues. The CDR3 DNA reads TGTGCCAGCAGGGGGCCTAATCAGCCCCAGCATTTT. This encodes CASRGPNQPQHF.

The gene calls are TRBV30 and TRBJ1-2; no clear D. CDR1 and CDR2 from the germline V gene are GTSNPN and SVGIG (reference sequence). Trimming shortened V by 3 bases and J by 8 bases, and 10 bases separated the two germline ends. This CDR3 is 11 amino acids long. The CDR3 DNA is TGTGCCTGGAGCTCCGGTGAGGGCTACACCTTC. Translating gives CAWSSGEGYTF.

This clone was seen only a few times. This chain joins TRBV18 and TRBJ2-3; D could derive from TRBD1 or TRBD2 (6 bases each). This CDR3 comprises 15 residues. V lost 0 bases and J lost 5, with 12 bases in between. Germline V gene data show CDR1 as KGHSH and CDR2 as LQKENI. CDR3 in amino acids: CASSPPGGLQDTQYF. DNA of the CDR3: TGTGCCAGCTCACCACCCGGGGGCCTCCAAGATACGCAGTATTTT. Full variable domain (remainder filled in from reference TRBV18 and TRBJ2-3): NAGVMQNPRHLVRRRGQEARLRCSPMKGHSHVYWYRQLPEEGLKFMVYLQKENIIDESGMPKERFSAEFPKEGPSILRIQQVVRGDSAAYFCASSPPGGLQDTQYFGPGTRLTVL.

V is TRBV30 and J is TRBJ1-6; 9 nucleotides line up with TRBD1. The CDR3 is 15 residues long. The germline gives CDR1 GTSNPN, CDR2 SVGIG (reference sequence). V was clipped by 2 bases and J by 8 bases; unmatched bases: 7. The CDR3 DNA reads TGTGCCTGGAGTTGGACAGGGGACGGGGATTCACCCCTCCACTTT. This codes for CAWSWTGDGDSPLHF.

The chain couples TRBV7-6 to TRBJ2-3; the match to TRBD2 covers 9 bases. The CDR3 is 15 residues long. Looked up from germline, CDR1 is SGHVS and CDR2 is FNYEAQ. Unmatched junction bases numbered 5, after V lost 1 base and J lost 6 bases. The CDR3 protein is CASSLGGTSKDTQYF. The CDR3 DNA reads as TGTGCCAGCAGCTTAGGTGGGACTAGCAAGGATACGCAGTATTTT.

This clone has a count of ten or more. The gene calls are TRBV28 and TRBJ2-3; no clear D gene. The V gene's germline CDR1 is MDHEN and CDR2 SYDVKM. V was clipped by 5 bases and J by 2 bases, with 14 bases between them. The CDR3 runs to 15 residues. CDR3 protein: CASSPQRLFTDTQYF. CDR3 DNA sequence: TGTGCCAGCAGTCCCCAGAGGCTTTTCACAGATACGCAGTATTTT.

V and J are TRBV9 and TRBJ1-3, with D unclear. Germline CDR1 is SGDLS and CDR2 is YYNGEE. This CDR3 is 13 amino acids long. V lost 3 bases and J 8 bases, leaving 12 bases between the germline ends. DNA of the CDR3: TGTGCCAGCAGCGCTATAACCGGGGACACCATATATTTT. Its translation is CASSAITGDTIYF.

J is TRBJ1-1 and V is TRBV6-6, with 7 positions matching TRBD1. The V and J ends lost 6 bases and 1 base, in that order; junction bases with no gene match: 5. Germline loops: CDR1 MNHNY, CDR2 SVGAGI (reference sequence). The CDR3 runs 14 residues. The CDR3 DNA follows: TGTGCCAGCAGCCACCGGGACAGGAACACTGAAGCTTTCTTT. Translating gives CASSHRDRNTEAFF.

Concerning this clone: At the DNA level, this CDR3 is encoded by other sequences in the same sample as well. This chain links TRBV30 with TRBJ2-3, with 11 nucleotides matching TRBD2. This CDR3 comprises 12 residues. After removal of 7 bases from V and 5 bases from J, the junction contained 2 bases not matched to a gene. Germline-derived CDR1 and CDR2 are GTSNPN and SVGIG (reference sequence). CDR3 DNA sequence: TGTGCCTTTGGGACTAGCGGAGATACGCAGTATTTT. This translates into CAFGTSGDTQYF.

The rearrangement joins TRBV11-2 to TRBJ2-7, with 8 bases lining up with TRBD1. This CDR3 region has 16 residues. Germline V gene lookup returns CDR1 SGHAT and CDR2 FQNNGV. V lost 6 bases, J lost 1 base, and 11 bases stayed unmatched. The CDR3 is CASSRGQAFRSYEQYF. The CDR3 nucleotides read TGTGCCAGCAGTAGGGGACAGGCGTTTAGGTCCTACGAGCAGTACTTC.

This chain links TRBV7-9 with TRBJ2-3; 9 positions agree with TRBD1. Germline CDR1 SEHNR, CDR2 FQNEAQ (reference sequence). Germline trimming cut 5 bases from V and 1 base from J; bases unmatched to any gene: 10. This CDR3 region has 17 residues. CDR3 nucleotides: TGTGCCAGCAGCCCAGGGACAGGGCGATTTCGCACAGATACGCAGTATTTT. As protein: CASSPGTGRFRTDTQYF.

This clone was observed once. The CDR3 sequence: CASSRGLAAYNEQFF. The CDR3 DNA follows: TGCGCCAGCAGCCGGGGACTAGCGGCCTACAATGAGCAGTTCTTC. The chain combines TRBV5-1 with TRBJ2-1; 11 bases match TRBD2. V gave up 4 bases and J gave up 2 bases; unmatched junction bases: 2. This CDR3 has 15 amino acids. Germline V gives CDR1 SGHRS, CDR2 YFSETQ.